Listed here is a single TCR beta chain. No antigen is known for it. TCRdb recomputed calls from the RT-PCR reads with MiXCR, one row per CDR3 protein. The sample yields thousands of distinct CDR3 sequences, 77% seen once. V was clipped by 0 bases and J by 1 base, with 13 bases between them. Germline loops: CDR1 SGHTA, CDR2 FQGNSA. The CDR3 runs to 16 residues. The source of the sample is a study of yellow fever vaccine responses in identical twins. Study-level results: Twins showed a vaccine T cell response that reportedly seemed partly convergent, partly personalized.

This receptor was taken from a woman aged 18-29 years who received the yellow fever vaccine. Sample: T cells from blood (PBMCs), unsorted or a sorted subset (not recorded which), taken before or after yellow fever vaccination (not recorded which). The chain joins TRBV7-2 to TRBJ2-7; no clear D gene. In nucleotides, the CDR3 is TGTGCCAGCAGCTTAGCTGGGGATTGGCTGTCCTACGAGCAGTACTTC. Translation gives CASSLAGDWLSYEQYF. The entire variable domain, with the rest obtained from reference TRBV7-2 and TRBJ2-7, is as follows: GAGVSQSPSNKVTEKGKDVELRCDPISGHTALYWYRQSLGQGLEFLIYFQGNSAPDKSGLPSDRFSAERTGGSVSTLTIQRTQQEDSAVYLCASSLAGDWLSYEQYFGPGTRLTVT.